In its sample, the clone carrying this TCR beta chain was seen many times. Its antigen is still unknown. This sample is drawn from a study of early T cells in non-severe SARS-CoV-2 infection. Study summary: The study sequenced bulk RNA from unsorted whole blood, with chains unpaired. Findings and limits, study-wide: Database matching using VDJdb favored anti-spike CD8 responses, with private and CD4 specificities left missing.

Attachment of unique molecular identifiers was made to individual cDNA molecules. TCRdb ran MiXCR on the 5' RACE reads and lists one entry per CDR3 protein. The sample contains more than 95,000 distinct CDR3 sequences, about 15% of which appear only once. The clonotype originates from an adult who was a healthcare worker with PCR-confirmed SARS-CoV-2 infection or an uninfected control (not recorded which). Sequenced material: whole blood.

The CDR3 spells CSVDMFIDTSADTQYF. The CDR3 nucleotides are TGCAGCGTTGATATGTTTATAGATACTAGCGCAGATACGCAGTATTTT. This chain uses TRBV29-1 with TRBJ2-3, with 7 bases lining up with TRBD2. Germline V gives CDR1 SQVTM, CDR2 ANQGSEA. Losses at the gene ends were 3 bases for V and 4 bases for J; bases not matched to a gene: 13. The CDR3 extends over 16 amino acids.